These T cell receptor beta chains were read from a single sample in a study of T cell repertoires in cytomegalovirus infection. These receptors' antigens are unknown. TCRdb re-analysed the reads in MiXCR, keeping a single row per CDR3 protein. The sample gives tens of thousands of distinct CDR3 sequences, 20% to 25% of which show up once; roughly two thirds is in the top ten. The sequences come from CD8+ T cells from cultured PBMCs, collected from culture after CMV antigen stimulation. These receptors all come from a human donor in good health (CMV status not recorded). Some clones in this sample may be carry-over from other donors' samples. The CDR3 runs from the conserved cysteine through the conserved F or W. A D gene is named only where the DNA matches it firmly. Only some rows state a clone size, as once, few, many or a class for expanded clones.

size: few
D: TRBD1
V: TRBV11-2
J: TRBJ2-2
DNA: TGTGCCAGCAGCCCCTCCTTTGGGGACAGGGGTTACACCGGGGAGCTGTTTTTT
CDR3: CASSPSFGDRGYTGELFF

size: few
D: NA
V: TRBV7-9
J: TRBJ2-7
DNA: TGTGCCAGCAGCACGGGCCAGGTGACAGGTCAAATACGCTCCTACGAGCAGTACTTC
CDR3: CASSTGQVTGQIRSYEQYF

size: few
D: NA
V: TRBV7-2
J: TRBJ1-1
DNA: TGTGCCAGCAGCCCAGGAGGTCGCAAGAACACTGAAGCTTTCTTT
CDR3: CASSPGGRKNTEAFF

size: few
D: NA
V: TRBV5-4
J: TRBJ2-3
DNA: TGTGCCAGCAGCCGGGGTCCAGGTATAACAGATACGCAGTATTTT
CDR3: CASSRGPGITDTQYF

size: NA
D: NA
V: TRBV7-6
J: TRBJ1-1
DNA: TGTGCCAGCAGCCCAGGGAGGGGGACTGAAGCTTTCTTT
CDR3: CASSPGRGTEAFF

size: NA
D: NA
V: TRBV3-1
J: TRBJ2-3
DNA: TGTGCCAGCAGCCAAGGGACTACCAGCACAGATACGCAGTATTTT
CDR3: CASSQGTTSTDTQYF

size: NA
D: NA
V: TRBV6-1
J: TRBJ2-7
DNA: TGTGCCAGCAGTGGTGCTCCAGGCCACAACTACGAGCAGTACTTC
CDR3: CASSGAPGHNYEQYF

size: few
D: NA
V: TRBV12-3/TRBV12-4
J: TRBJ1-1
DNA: TGTGCCAGCAGGACCAAGGCCCCGCAGGGGCATGAAGCTTTCTTT
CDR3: CASRTKAPQGHEAFF

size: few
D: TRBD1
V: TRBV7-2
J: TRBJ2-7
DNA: TGTGCCAGCAGCTTAGTGGGACAGGGGGCCTACGAGCAGTACTTC
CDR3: CASSLVGQGAYEQYF

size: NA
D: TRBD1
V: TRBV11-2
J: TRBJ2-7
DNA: TGTGCCAGCAGCATAACCGGACAGGGGTCGGCTTCCTACGAGCAGTACTTC
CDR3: CASSITGQGSASYEQYF

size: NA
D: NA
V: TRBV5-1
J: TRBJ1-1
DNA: TGCGCCAGCAGCATCGACAGATTGAACACTGAAGCTTTCTTT
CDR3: CASSIDRLNTEAFF

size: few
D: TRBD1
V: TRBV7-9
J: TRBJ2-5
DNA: TGTGCCAGCAGCTCGGACAGGGAAGAAGAGACCCAGTACTTC
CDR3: CASSSDREEETQYF

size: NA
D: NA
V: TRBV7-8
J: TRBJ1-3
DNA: TGTGCCAGCAGCTTAGATGCCCAGCAGTCCTCTGGAAACACCATATATTTT
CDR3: CASSLDAQQSSGNTIYF

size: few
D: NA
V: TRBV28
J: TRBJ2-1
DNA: TGTGCCAGCATTCCCTCAGGGGCCTACAATGAGCAGTTCTTC
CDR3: CASIPSGAYNEQFF

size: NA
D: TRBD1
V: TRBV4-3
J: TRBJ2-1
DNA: TGCGCCAGCAGCCAAGACAGGGGACAGGCGGAGCAGTTCTTC
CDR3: CASSQDRGQAEQFF

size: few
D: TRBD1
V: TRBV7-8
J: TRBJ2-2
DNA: TGTGCCAGCAGCCCAGGGACAGGGAGGGCCGGGGAGCTGTTTTTT
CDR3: CASSPGTGRAGELFF

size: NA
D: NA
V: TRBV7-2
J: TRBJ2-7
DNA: TGTGCCAGCAGCTTAGGGGGACCCTACGAGCAGTACTTC
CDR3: CASSLGGPYEQYF

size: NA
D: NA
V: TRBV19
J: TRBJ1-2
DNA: TGTGCCAGTAGTCGCGGCATCTATGGCTACACCTTC
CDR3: CASSRGIYGYTF

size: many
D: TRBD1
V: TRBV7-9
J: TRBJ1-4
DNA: TGTGCCAGCAGACCAGACAGGGGGAATGAAAAACTGTTTTTT
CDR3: CASRPDRGNEKLFF

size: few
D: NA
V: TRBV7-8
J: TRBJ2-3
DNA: TGTGCCAGCAGAGACCCAATGGGCCCCCAGAGGGATACGCAGTATTTT
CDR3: CASRDPMGPQRDTQYF

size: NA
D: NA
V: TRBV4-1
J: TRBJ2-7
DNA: TGCGCCAGCAGCCATCACGGGGACGAGCAGTACTTC
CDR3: CASSHHGDEQYF

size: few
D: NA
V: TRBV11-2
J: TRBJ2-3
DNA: TGTGCCAGCAGAGAAGGGGGGGCCGATACGCAGTATTTT
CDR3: CASREGGADTQYF

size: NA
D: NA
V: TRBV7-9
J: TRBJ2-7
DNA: TGTGCCAGCACCCAGGTCGGGGTTGCGGGGGCCAGCTCCTACGAGCAGTACTTC
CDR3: CASTQVGVAGASSYEQYF

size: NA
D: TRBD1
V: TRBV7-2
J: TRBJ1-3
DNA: TGTGCCAGCAGACCAACAGGGGCGTTCTCTGGAAACACCATATATTTT
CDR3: CASRPTGAFSGNTIYF

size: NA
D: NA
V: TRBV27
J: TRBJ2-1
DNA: TGTGCCACCTTCACGGGTAATGAGCAGTTCTTC
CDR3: CATFTGNEQFF

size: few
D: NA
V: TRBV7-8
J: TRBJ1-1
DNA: TGTGCCAGCAGCTTATTGGGGACCATGAACACTGAAGCTTTCTTT
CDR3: CASSLLGTMNTEAFF

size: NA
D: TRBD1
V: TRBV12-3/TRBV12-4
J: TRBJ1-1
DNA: TGTGCCAGCAGTTCAGGACAGGGGATGGAAGCTTTCTTT
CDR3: CASSSGQGMEAFF

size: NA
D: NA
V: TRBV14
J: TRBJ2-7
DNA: TGTGCCAGCAGCCCTGGGCGGTACTACGAGCAGTACTTC
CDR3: CASSPGRYYEQYF

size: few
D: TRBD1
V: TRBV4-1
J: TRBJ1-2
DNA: TGCGCCAGCAGCCCGTTCGGGACAGGCGAAGGCTACACCTTC
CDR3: CASSPFGTGEGYTF

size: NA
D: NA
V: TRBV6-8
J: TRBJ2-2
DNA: TGTGCCAGTAGCCGGGACACAGACATTAACACCGGGGAGCTGTTTTTT
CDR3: CASSRDTDINTGELFF

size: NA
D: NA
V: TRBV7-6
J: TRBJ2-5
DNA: TGTGCCAGCAGTACAGGGTGGGGGCAAGAGACCCAGTACTTC
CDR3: CASSTGWGQETQYF

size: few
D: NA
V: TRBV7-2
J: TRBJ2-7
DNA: TGTGCCAGCAGCTTAAGTCGGACTGCGATTGGCTACGAGCAGTACTTC
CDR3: CASSLSRTAIGYEQYF

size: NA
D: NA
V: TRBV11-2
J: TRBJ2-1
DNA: TGTGCCAGCAGCTGGACAGACCCAAGCTCCTACAATGAGCAGTTCTTC
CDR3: CASSWTDPSSYNEQFF

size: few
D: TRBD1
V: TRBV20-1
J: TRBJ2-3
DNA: TGCAGTGCGGAGGGACAGGGGGAAAGGACAGATACGCAGTATTTT
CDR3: CSAEGQGERTDTQYF

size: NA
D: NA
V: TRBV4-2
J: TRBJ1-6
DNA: TGTGCCAGCAGCCAAGATCCAGGGGAAGGGTCACCCCTCCACTTT
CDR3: CASSQDPGEGSPLHF

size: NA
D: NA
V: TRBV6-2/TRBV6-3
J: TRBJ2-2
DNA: TGTGCCACCTCGGCCGGGGAGCTGTTTTTT
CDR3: CATSAGELFF

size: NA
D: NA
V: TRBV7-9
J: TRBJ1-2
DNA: TGTGCCAGCAGCTTAGGTCCTGCAGGCCGCTATGGCTACACCTTC
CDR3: CASSLGPAGRYGYTF

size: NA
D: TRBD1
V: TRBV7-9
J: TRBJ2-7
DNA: TGTGCCAGCAGCCCCGGACAGGGAGTCTACGAGCAGTACTTC
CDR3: CASSPGQGVYEQYF

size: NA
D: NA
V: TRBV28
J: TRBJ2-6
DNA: TGTGCCAGCAGTTTATGGCTTACTGGGGCCAACGTCCTGACTTTC
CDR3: CASSLWLTGANVLTF

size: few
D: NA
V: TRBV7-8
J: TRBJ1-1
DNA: TGTGCCAGCAGCTTTATCCCACGGGGGGGGAACACTGAAGCTTTCTTT
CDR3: CASSFIPRGGNTEAFF

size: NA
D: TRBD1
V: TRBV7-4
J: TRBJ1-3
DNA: TGTGCCAGCAGCCCGCGGGACAGGGACTCCGATTTCTCTGGAAACACCATATATTTT
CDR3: CASSPRDRDSDFSGNTIYF

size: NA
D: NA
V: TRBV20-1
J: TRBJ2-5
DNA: TGCAGTGCTAGCCGGTCCCCGGGTGGTGAGACCCAGTACTTC
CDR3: CSASRSPGGETQYF

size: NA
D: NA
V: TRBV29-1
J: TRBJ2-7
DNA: TGCAGCGCCACCACCCCCGGGAGAGCCTACGAGCAGTACTTC
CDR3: CSATTPGRAYEQYF

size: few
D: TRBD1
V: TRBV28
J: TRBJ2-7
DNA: TGTGCCAGCAGTTCGACAGGGTTCTCTCTGGGCGAGCAGTACTTC
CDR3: CASSSTGFSLGEQYF

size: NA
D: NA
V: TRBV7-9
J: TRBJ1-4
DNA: TGTGCCAGCAGCCATAGATTTAATGAAAAACTGTTTTTT
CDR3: CASSHRFNEKLFF

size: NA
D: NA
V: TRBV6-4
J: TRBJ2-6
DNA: TGTGCCAGCGGGGAGGTCGGCTCTGGGGCCAACGGCCTGACTTTC
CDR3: CASGEVGSGANGLTF

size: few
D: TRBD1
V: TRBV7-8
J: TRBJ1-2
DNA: TGTGCCAGCAGCCCGATCCGGGACAGGGGATTGAGGGATGGCTACACCTTC
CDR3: CASSPIRDRGLRDGYTF

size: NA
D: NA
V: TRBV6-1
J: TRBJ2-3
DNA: TGTGCCAGCAGCGAACAAGGACTAGATACGCAGTATTTT
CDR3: CASSEQGLDTQYF

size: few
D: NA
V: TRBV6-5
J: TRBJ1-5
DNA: TGTGCCAGCAGTTACTCGGGGGTAGGCAATCAGCCCCAGCATTTT
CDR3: CASSYSGVGNQPQHF

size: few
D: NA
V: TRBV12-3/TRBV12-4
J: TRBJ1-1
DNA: TGTGCCAGCAGTTCCGGAGGGACCACTGAAGCTTTCTTT
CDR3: CASSSGGTTEAFF

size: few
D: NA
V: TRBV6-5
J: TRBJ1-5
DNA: TGTGCCAGCAGTTCCGGCGGCAATCAGCCCCAGCATTTT
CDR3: CASSSGGNQPQHF

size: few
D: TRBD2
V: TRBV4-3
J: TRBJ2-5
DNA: TGCGCCAGCAGCCAAGCGCGGGGGGGCCAAGAGACCCAGTACTTC
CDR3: CASSQARGGQETQYF

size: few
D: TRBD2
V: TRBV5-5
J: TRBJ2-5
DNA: TGTGCCAGCAGCTTGGCCCTAGCGGGGGGGCGGGAGACCCAGTACTTC
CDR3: CASSLALAGGRETQYF

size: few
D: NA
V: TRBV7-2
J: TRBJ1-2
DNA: TGTGCCAGCAGCTTATTAGGGGCTAACTATGGCTACACCTTC
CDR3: CASSLLGANYGYTF

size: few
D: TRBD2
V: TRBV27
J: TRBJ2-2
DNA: TGTGCCAGCAGTCCACGGACTAGCGGGGAGGGGGAGCTGTTTTTT
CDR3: CASSPRTSGEGELFF

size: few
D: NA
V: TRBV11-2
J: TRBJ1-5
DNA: TGTGCCAGCAGCTTAATGGACGCGGACCCTAGCAATCAGCCCCAGCATTTT
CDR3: CASSLMDADPSNQPQHF

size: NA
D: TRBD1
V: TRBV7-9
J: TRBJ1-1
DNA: TGTGCCAGCAGACCGACAGGGCCCACTGAAGCTTTCTTT
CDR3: CASRPTGPTEAFF

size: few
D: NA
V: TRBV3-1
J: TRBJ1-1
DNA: TGTGCCAGCAGCCCGAGGGGGGGACTGAACACTGAAGCTTTCTTT
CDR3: CASSPRGGLNTEAFF

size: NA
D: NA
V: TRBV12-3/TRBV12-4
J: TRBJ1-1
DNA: TGTGCCAGCACCCCGGCGACTCTGGAAGCTTTCTTT
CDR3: CASTPATLEAFF